These T cell receptor beta chains were read from a single sample in a study of blood T cells in healthy people across ages. Each CDR3 protein gets one entry after TCRdb re-called the 5' RACE reads with MiXCR. Among roughly 2 million distinct CDR3 sequences listed, around 50% were seen once. Sequenced material: blood. All receptors derive from a middle-aged woman in good health. Both conserved end residues are part of each CDR3. The D gene is left open where the match is weak. Clone size, where shown, is once, few, many, or a class for clones that have expanded.

clone_size: -
j_call: TRBJ2-7
d_call: TRBD1
v_call: TRBV6-2/TRBV6-3
cdr3_nt: TGTGCCAGCAGTCCATTGGGACAGACAATTTACGAGCAGTACTTC
cdr3_aa: CASSPLGQTIYEQYF

clone_size: -
j_call: TRBJ1-4
d_call: TRBD1
v_call: TRBV13
cdr3_nt: TGTGCCAGCAGCTACACCGGGACAGGGGACGAAAAACTGTTTTTT
cdr3_aa: CASSYTGTGDEKLFF

clone_size: few
j_call: TRBJ1-2
d_call: -
v_call: TRBV2
cdr3_nt: TGTGCCAGCAGTGTGGAGGGTTTCTATGGCTACACCTTC
cdr3_aa: CASSVEGFYGYTF

clone_size: once
j_call: TRBJ2-5
d_call: -
v_call: TRBV25-1
cdr3_nt: TGTGCCAGCAGTGTCGCCCTTGCCTACAATGAGCAGTACTTC
cdr3_aa: CASSVALAYNEQYF

clone_size: -
j_call: TRBJ2-7
d_call: -
v_call: TRBV6-6
cdr3_nt: TGTGCCAGCGTGGGGGGTACCTACGAGCAGTACTTC
cdr3_aa: CASVGGTYEQYF

clone_size: few
j_call: TRBJ2-1
d_call: -
v_call: TRBV6-2/TRBV6-3
cdr3_nt: TGTGCCAGCACCCGAAGGAGCGGAAATGAGCAGTTCTTC
cdr3_aa: CASTRRSGNEQFF

clone_size: -
j_call: TRBJ2-3
d_call: TRBD1
v_call: TRBV29-1
cdr3_nt: TGCAGCGTTGAAGAGGGACAGGGGGCGTCGGATACGCAGTATTTT
cdr3_aa: CSVEEGQGASDTQYF

clone_size: -
j_call: TRBJ2-5
d_call: TRBD1
v_call: TRBV7-6
cdr3_nt: TGTGCCAGCAGCCGGGACAGTCCTTCCAAAGAGACCCAGTACTTC
cdr3_aa: CASSRDSPSKETQYF

clone_size: few
j_call: TRBJ2-5
d_call: -
v_call: TRBV25-1
cdr3_nt: TGTGCCAGCAGTGAATGGGGGACTCTTCAAGAGACCCAGTACTTC
cdr3_aa: CASSEWGTLQETQYF

clone_size: few
j_call: TRBJ2-6
d_call: -
v_call: TRBV6-6
cdr3_nt: TGTGCCAGCACCCAGCCCAGGGCTGGGGCCAACGTCCTGACTTTC
cdr3_aa: CASTQPRAGANVLTF

clone_size: -
j_call: TRBJ2-3
d_call: -
v_call: TRBV4-1
cdr3_nt: TGCGCCAGCAGCATCCGGGGACTTCTCCAAGCCGGGGATACGCAGTATTTT
cdr3_aa: CASSIRGLLQAGDTQYF

clone_size: -
j_call: TRBJ2-1
d_call: TRBD2
v_call: TRBV4-3
cdr3_nt: TGCGCCAGCAGCCAAGAATGGGGACTAGCAGCCTACAATGAGCAGTTCTTC
cdr3_aa: CASSQEWGLAAYNEQFF

clone_size: -
j_call: TRBJ1-1
d_call: -
v_call: TRBV3-1
cdr3_nt: TGTGCCAGCAGCCAAACCAGAAACACTGAAGCTTTCTTT
cdr3_aa: CASSQTRNTEAFF

clone_size: -
j_call: TRBJ2-5
d_call: -
v_call: TRBV7-2
cdr3_nt: TGTGCCAGCAGCGGGCGTACTCAAGAGACCCAGTACTTC
cdr3_aa: CASSGRTQETQYF

clone_size: -
j_call: TRBJ1-2
d_call: -
v_call: TRBV21-1
cdr3_nt: TGTGCCAGCAGAAAAGAGAAAGGACAGGTGAACTATGGCTACACCTTC
cdr3_aa: CASRKEKGQVNYGYTF

clone_size: many
j_call: TRBJ2-1
d_call: -
v_call: TRBV29-1
cdr3_nt: TGCAGCGTCCGTCGGAGGGGATCCTACAATGAGCAGTTCTTC
cdr3_aa: CSVRRRGSYNEQFF

clone_size: -
j_call: TRBJ2-7
d_call: -
v_call: TRBV20-1
cdr3_nt: TGCAGTGCTCCCTTGGGGGAGCCGTCCTACGAGCAGTACTTC
cdr3_aa: CSAPLGEPSYEQYF

clone_size: -
j_call: TRBJ2-1
d_call: -
v_call: TRBV7-2
cdr3_nt: TGTGCCAGCAGCCCGTCGGGGCATTGGGAGTTCTTC
cdr3_aa: CASSPSGHWEFF

clone_size: -
j_call: TRBJ2-1
d_call: -
v_call: TRBV7-2
cdr3_nt: TGTGCCAGCAGCCAGATCGCGGGATACTACAATGAGCAGTTCTTC
cdr3_aa: CASSQIAGYYNEQFF

clone_size: -
j_call: TRBJ2-5
d_call: -
v_call: TRBV11-2
cdr3_nt: TGTGCCAGCAGCTTAATCAGACATCGGGGGCCAGAGACCCAGTACTTC
cdr3_aa: CASSLIRHRGPETQYF

clone_size: few
j_call: TRBJ2-5
d_call: TRBD2
v_call: TRBV7-2
cdr3_nt: TGTGCCAGCAGCTTATCGGCTAGGCGGGGGCAAGAGACCCAGTACTTC
cdr3_aa: CASSLSARRGQETQYF

clone_size: few
j_call: TRBJ2-3
d_call: TRBD2
v_call: TRBV25-1
cdr3_nt: TGTGCCAGCAGTGCGACTAGCGGGTACACAGATACGCAGTATTTT
cdr3_aa: CASSATSGYTDTQYF

clone_size: few
j_call: TRBJ2-5
d_call: TRBD2
v_call: TRBV20-1
cdr3_nt: TGCAGTGCTAGACGAGCGGGGGCTGGAGAGACCCAGTACTTC
cdr3_aa: CSARRAGAGETQYF

clone_size: -
j_call: TRBJ2-1
d_call: -
v_call: TRBV6-2/TRBV6-3
cdr3_nt: TGTGCCAGCAGTTTCTCGGACAGACACAATGAGCAGTTCTTC
cdr3_aa: CASSFSDRHNEQFF

clone_size: -
j_call: TRBJ1-2
d_call: -
v_call: TRBV14
cdr3_nt: TGTGCCAGCAGCCAAGTAATGAACGGCAGAAATTCTGGCTACACCTTC
cdr3_aa: CASSQVMNGRNSGYTF

clone_size: -
j_call: TRBJ2-5
d_call: TRBD1
v_call: TRBV4-1
cdr3_nt: TGCGCCAGCAGCCACGGACAGGGGGCGCCGAATGAGCAGTACTTC
cdr3_aa: CASSHGQGAPNEQYF

clone_size: -
j_call: TRBJ1-6
d_call: TRBD1
v_call: TRBV7-2
cdr3_nt: TGTGCCACCAGTGAGGGGACAGGAAATTCACCCCTCCACTTT
cdr3_aa: CATSEGTGNSPLHF

clone_size: few
j_call: TRBJ1-2
d_call: TRBD1
v_call: TRBV4-2
cdr3_nt: TGTGCCAGCAGGCGCGACCCGGGACAGGGATTCCGTTTGAACTATGGCTACACCTTC
cdr3_aa: CASRRDPGQGFRLNYGYTF

clone_size: -
j_call: TRBJ1-2
d_call: TRBD1
v_call: TRBV11-2
cdr3_nt: TGTGCCAGCAGCACAAGGACAGGGGAGGACTATGGCTACACCTTC
cdr3_aa: CASSTRTGEDYGYTF

clone_size: -
j_call: TRBJ1-5
d_call: -
v_call: TRBV21-1
cdr3_nt: TGTGCCAGCAACCACACCGTCACGGGGGCTCCGGCCCATAGCAATCAGCCCCAGCATTTT
cdr3_aa: CASNHTVTGAPAHSNQPQHF

clone_size: -
j_call: TRBJ1-2
d_call: -
v_call: TRBV12-3/TRBV12-4
cdr3_nt: TGTGCCAGCAGTTCAGGGGAGGGCTACACCTTC
cdr3_aa: CASSSGEGYTF

clone_size: -
j_call: TRBJ2-3
d_call: TRBD2
v_call: TRBV7-2
cdr3_nt: TGTGCCAGCGGATCAGCGGGGACAGATACGCAGTATTTT
cdr3_aa: CASGSAGTDTQYF

clone_size: -
j_call: TRBJ2-7
d_call: -
v_call: TRBV11-3
cdr3_nt: TGTGCCAGCAGCTCAGGATCTAGAGGGATCTCCGAGCAGTACTTC
cdr3_aa: CASSSGSRGISEQYF

clone_size: few
j_call: TRBJ2-7
d_call: -
v_call: TRBV27
cdr3_nt: TGTGCCAGCAGTTTACTCGGCCCCTACGAGCAGTACTTC
cdr3_aa: CASSLLGPYEQYF

clone_size: -
j_call: TRBJ1-2
d_call: -
v_call: TRBV28
cdr3_nt: TGTGCCAGCAGTTCACCGAGAGACACCCCTCAGCTTTATGGCTACACCTTC
cdr3_aa: CASSSPRDTPQLYGYTF

clone_size: -
j_call: TRBJ1-2
d_call: TRBD1
v_call: TRBV12-3/TRBV12-4
cdr3_nt: TGTGCCAGCAGACCACAGGGGGCGGCTAACTATGGCTACACCTTC
cdr3_aa: CASRPQGAANYGYTF

clone_size: -
j_call: TRBJ2-3
d_call: TRBD2
v_call: TRBV7-3
cdr3_nt: TGTGCCAGCAGCTTCAGCGGGACCTACACAGATACGCAGTATTTT
cdr3_aa: CASSFSGTYTDTQYF

clone_size: -
j_call: TRBJ2-1
d_call: -
v_call: TRBV7-9
cdr3_nt: TGTGCCAGCAGCGTGAACCGGGACTTAATAGGGAATGAGCAGTTCTTC
cdr3_aa: CASSVNRDLIGNEQFF

clone_size: -
j_call: TRBJ2-3
d_call: -
v_call: TRBV7-9
cdr3_nt: TGTGCCAGCACGGGGGCTCCAGATACGCAGTATTTT
cdr3_aa: CASTGAPDTQYF

clone_size: -
j_call: TRBJ2-7
d_call: TRBD1
v_call: TRBV11-2
cdr3_nt: TGTGCCAGCAGCTTAGGGACAGGGAATAACTACGAGCAGTACTTC
cdr3_aa: CASSLGTGNNYEQYF

clone_size: -
j_call: TRBJ2-3
d_call: -
v_call: TRBV20-1
cdr3_nt: TGCAGTGCTGTGGGGGCACCGGAGGGGACAGATACGCAGTATTTT
cdr3_aa: CSAVGAPEGTDTQYF

clone_size: -
j_call: TRBJ2-4
d_call: -
v_call: TRBV14
cdr3_nt: TGTGCCAGCAGTCGGAGGGCCCAAAACATTCAGTACTTC
cdr3_aa: CASSRRAQNIQYF

clone_size: -
j_call: TRBJ1-1
d_call: -
v_call: TRBV6-1
cdr3_nt: TGTGCCAGCAGTGAAAACGGGCAGGGCATTGGTGGCACTGAAGCTTTCTTT
cdr3_aa: CASSENGQGIGGTEAFF

clone_size: -
j_call: TRBJ2-5
d_call: -
v_call: TRBV6-6
cdr3_nt: TGTGCCAGCAGTTACGGGCAGTCGGAGACCCAGTACTTC
cdr3_aa: CASSYGQSETQYF

clone_size: -
j_call: TRBJ2-2
d_call: -
v_call: TRBV15
cdr3_nt: TGTGCCACCAGCTTGGGGGCGGGGGACACCGGGGAGCTGTTTTTT
cdr3_aa: CATSLGAGDTGELFF

clone_size: -
j_call: TRBJ2-7
d_call: -
v_call: TRBV20-1
cdr3_nt: TGCAGTGCCCCAGATGCAGGGTCGGGGGAGCAGTACTTC
cdr3_aa: CSAPDAGSGEQYF